One and the same sample provided the 32 T cell receptor beta chains below, sequenced in a study of shared clonotypes between healthy human individuals. Clones were read by immunoSEQ multiplex PCR, and TCRdb kept only the in-frame ones, dropping some. The sample lists over a million clones, under 80% occurring once. Sequenced input: memory CD4+ T cells sorted from blood. Subset denoted: CD45RA-negative fraction. These receptors were taken from a man between 18 and 29 years old in good health.

As DNA, the CDR3 is TGTGCTAGTGGTGCGGACGGTCCGTACGAGCAGTACTTC. It codes for CASGADGPYEQYF. The rearrangement joins TRBV12-5 to TRBJ2-7, with D unresolved. The CDR3 runs 13 residues. Germline CDR1 is LGHNT and CDR2 is FRNRAP. Trimming cost V 5 bases and J 4 bases, with 12 bases left between them.

This clone was counted at least ten times. The chain combines TRBV5-1 with TRBJ1-2; D not certain. Germline lookup yields CDR1 SGHRS and CDR2 YFSETQ. The CDR3 length is 14 residues. Trimming pared 2 bases from V and 4 bases from J, leaving 12 bases between. CDR3 loop: CASSFNGVGYGYTF. DNA for the CDR3: TGCGCCAGCAGCTTTAACGGGGTGGGCTATGGCTACACCTTC. The full variable domain, its missing parts supplied by reference TRBV5-1 and TRBJ1-2, is KAGVTQTPRYLIKTRGQQVTLSCSPISGHRSVSWYQQTPGQGLQFLFEYFSETQRNKGNFPGRFSGRQFSNSRSEMNVSTLELGDSALYLCASSFNGVGYGYTFGSGTRLTVV.

This chain uses TRBV28 with TRBJ2-1; 9 nucleotides line up with TRBD1. The J segment lost 7 bases and the V segment lost 6 bases, leaving 16 bases of the junction unmatched. Germline assignment: CDR1 MDHEN and CDR2 SYDVKM. The CDR3 runs to 17 residues. In DNA form, the CDR3 reads TGTGCCAGCAGCCTTAATCCCTGGACAGGGGTGGAAAATGAGCAGTTCTTC. Residues: CASSLNPWTGVENEQFF.

The CDR3 sequence: CASTRTASSGNTIYF. The DNA of the CDR3 is TGTGCCAGCACCAGGACAGCGAGCTCTGGAAACACCATATATTTT. V is TRBV6-1 and J is TRBJ1-3, with TRBD1 as a possible D gene (6 bases). The V gene lost 7 bases and the J gene lost 0 bases, with 13 bases spanning the gap. CDR1 is MNHNS and CDR2 is SASEGT in the germline V gene. The length of the CDR3 is 15 residues.

V usage is TRBV6-4 and J usage is TRBJ2-7, with TRBD1 matching over 8 bases. CDR1 and CDR2 from the germline V gene are MRHNA and SNTAGT. V lost 6 bases, J lost 7 bases, and 17 bases stayed unmatched. The CDR3 is made up of 16 amino acids. The CDR3 protein is CASRGGQERVSCEQYF. The CDR3 region has the DNA TGTGCCAGCAGGGGGGGACAGGAGAGGGTTTCGTGTGAGCAGTACTTC.

V usage is TRBV30 and J usage is TRBJ1-6; 7 bases match TRBD1. V gave up 0 bases and J gave up 9 bases; unmatched junction bases: 5. Germline lookup yields CDR1 GTSNPN and CDR2 SVGIG (reference sequence). The CDR3 extends over 14 amino acids. CDR3 in DNA: TGTGCCTGGAGTGTGGGTCAGGGGGTTTCACCCCTCCACTTT. Its protein is CAWSVGQGVSPLHF. Supplemented by reference TRBV30 and TRBJ1-6, the full variable domain reads SQTIHQWPATLVQPVGSPLSLECTVEGTSNPNLYWYRQAAGRGLQLLFYSVGIGQISSEVPQNLSASRPQDRQFILSSKKLLLSDSGFYLCAWSVGQGVSPLHFGNGTRLTVT.

About this clone: One junction end disagrees with the germline gene, perhaps due to a read error. CDR3 region: CASSLARGLAGVMGEQFF. The CDR3 DNA reads TGTGCTAGCAGCTTAGCGCGGGGACTAGCGGGGGTTATGGGTGAGCAGTTCTTC. The chain has TRBV7-7 and TRBJ2-1; TRBD2 matches at 14 bases. The CDR3 loop spans 18 amino acids. Germline V CDR1 and CDR2: SSHAT, FNYEAQ (reference sequence).

The chain couples TRBV27 to TRBJ1-4; no firm D call. The CDR3 is made up of 13 amino acids. The ends were cut back, 4 bases at V and 8 bases at J, with 11 bases in the middle. Germline-derived CDR1 and CDR2 are MNHEY and SMNVEV (reference sequence). This CDR3 reads CASSWAAREKLFF. The CDR3 DNA reads as TGTGCCAGCAGTTGGGCCGCGCGAGAAAAACTGTTTTTT.

This chain connects TRBV5-1 to TRBJ2-1; 11 nucleotides line up with TRBD1. The germline gives CDR1 SGHRS, CDR2 YFSETQ. This CDR3 contains 16 residues. The trim removed 0 bases at V and 6 bases at J, leaving 5 bases unmatched. DNA of the CDR3: TGCGCCAGCAGCTTGGCCGGGACAGGGGGAAGCAATGAGCAGTTCTTC. It translates to CASSLAGTGGSNEQFF. The variable domain in full, completed from reference TRBV5-1 and TRBJ2-1, reads KAGVTQTPRYLIKTRGQQVTLSCSPISGHRSVSWYQQTPGQGLQFLFEYFSETQRNKGNFPGRFSGRQFSNSRSEMNVSTLELGDSALYLCASSLAGTGGSNEQFFGPGTRLTVL.

The CDR3 bases are TGTGCCAGCTCACCACCGGAGAGTGGTGGCTACACCTTC. This gives the protein CASSPPESGGYTF. The genes are TRBV18 and TRBJ1-2; no definite D call. V was shortened by 0 bases and J by 7 bases, with 9 bases between the two germline ends. The CDR3 is 13 amino acids. Germline V lookup: CDR1 KGHSH, CDR2 LQKENI.

This clone was picked up one time. The rearrangement links TRBV6-6 to TRBJ1-1; no firm D call. Trimming pared 2 bases from V and 6 bases from J, leaving 10 bases between. The CDR3 length is 13 residues. Germline V CDR1 and CDR2: MNHNY, SVGAGI (reference sequence). The CDR3 bases are TGTGCCAGCAGTTACCGACTAGGCCCTGAAGCTTTCTTT. Translating it yields CASSYRLGPEAFF.

V usage is TRBV19 and J usage is TRBJ1-5; D not certain. The germline V gene has CDR1 LNHDA and CDR2 SQIVND (reference sequence). V was clipped by 5 bases and J by 4 bases, with 6 bases between them. The CDR3 spans 12 residues. Here the CDR3 reads CASSLKNQPQHF. The CDR3 DNA sequence: TGTGCCAGTAGTCTCAAGAATCAGCCCCAGCATTTT.

The chain combines TRBV6-5 with TRBJ1-2, with no clear D. The CDR3 runs to 11 residues. Germline V lookup: CDR1 MNHEY, CDR2 SVGAGI. V dropped 6 bases and J dropped 2 bases, with 4 bases sitting between them. In DNA form, the CDR3 reads TGTGCCAGCAGAAACAACTATGGCTACACCTTC. This encodes CASRNNYGYTF.

The chain carries TRBV6-5 and TRBJ1-5; D call uncertain. Germline V CDR1 and CDR2: MNHEY, SVGAGI. This CDR3 is built from 15 residues. V lost 0 bases, J lost 6 bases, and 12 bases lay in between. The CDR3 reads CASSYSAGGSQPQHF. In DNA, the CDR3 is TGTGCCAGCAGTTACTCGGCAGGTGGCAGTCAGCCCCAGCATTTT.

Only one count was recorded for this clone. This chain joins TRBV5-4 and TRBJ2-1; TRBD2 aligns across 9 bases. V gave up 0 bases and J gave up 0 bases; unmatched junction bases: 1. In germline, CDR1 is SGHNT, CDR2 YYREEE (reference sequence). This CDR3 has 16 amino acids. CDR3: CASSLGLADSYNEQFF. CDR3 coding DNA: TGTGCCAGCAGCTTGGGACTAGCGGACTCCTACAATGAGCAGTTCTTC.

V is TRBV10-1 and J is TRBJ2-7, with D uncertain. V dropped 5 bases and J dropped 7 bases, with 15 bases sitting between them. The germline V gene encodes CDR1 WNHNN and CDR2 SYGVQD (reference sequence). This CDR3 is 13 amino acids long. As DNA, the CDR3 is TGCGCCAGCAGTCCACAGACGTTTGGGGAGCAGTACTTC. Translation: CASSPQTFGEQYF.

The chain joins TRBV19 to TRBJ1-4; TRBD1 aligns across 7 bases. V lost 5 bases to trimming and J lost 4 bases; unmatched junction nucleotides: 7. This CDR3 contains 15 residues. Germline CDR1 reads LNHDA; CDR2 reads SQIVND (reference sequence). The CDR3 DNA sequence: TGTGCCAGTAGTTCCAGACAGGGCTATAATGAAAAACTGTTTTTT. This encodes CASSSRQGYNEKLFF.

This chain uses TRBV7-2 with TRBJ2-5; 9 bases map to TRBD2. The CDR3 covers 16 residues. V shed 4 bases and J 5 bases; nucleotides not matched to a gene: 11. Germline V gene lookup returns CDR1 SGHTA and CDR2 FQGNSA. CDR3: CASSSVGTSPRETQYF. The CDR3 nucleotides are TGTGCCAGCAGCTCAGTGGGGACTAGCCCTCGCGAGACCCAGTACTTC. Full variable domain (missing parts from reference TRBV7-2 and TRBJ2-5): GAGVSQSPSNKVTEKGKDVELRCDPISGHTALYWYRQSLGQGLEFLIYFQGNSAPDKSGLPSDRFSAERTGGSVSTLTIQRTQQEDSAVYLCASSSVGTSPRETQYFGPGTRLLVL.

CDR3 residues: CASSQGGGNTGELFF. In DNA form, the CDR3 reads TGTGCCAGCAGCCAGGGGGGAGGGAACACCGGGGAGCTGTTTTTT. The V and J genes are TRBV5-4 and TRBJ2-2, with a weak D call TRBD1 (7 bases). CDR1 is SGHNT and CDR2 is YYREEE in the germline V gene (reference sequence). The CDR3 covers 15 residues. V lost 4 bases and J 1 base, leaving 11 bases between the germline ends.

The chain carries TRBV10-3 and TRBJ2-7; D is undetermined. The ends were cut back, 4 bases at V and 5 bases at J, with 12 bases in the middle. Germline V gene data show CDR1 as ENHRY and CDR2 as SYGVKD. There are 13 residues in the CDR3. This CDR3 reads CAISVSAINEQYF. The CDR3, as DNA: TGTGCCATCAGTGTCTCCGCGATCAACGAGCAGTACTTC.

The V call is TRBV19, the J call TRBJ1-1; 7 bases agree with TRBD1. V shed 3 bases, J shed 5 bases, and the junction held 6 bases outside the gene matches. From germline, CDR1 is LNHDA and CDR2 SQIVND (reference sequence). CDR3 length: 14 amino acids. The CDR3 DNA follows: TGTGCCAGTAGTATTGAGGGGACAGTTACTGAAGCTTTCTTT. Translated, it gives CASSIEGTVTEAFF.

The rearrangement uses TRBV5-1 and TRBJ2-7, with TRBD2 identical over 7 bases. Trimming cost V 8 bases and J 3 bases; bases outside gene matches: 14. Germline V gives CDR1 SGHRS, CDR2 YFSETQ. CDR3 size: 15 residues. CDR3 sequence reads: CARREKGRAGYEQYF. As DNA, the CDR3 is TGCGCCAGACGTGAAAAGGGGAGGGCAGGCTACGAGCAGTACTTC.

The V call is TRBV14, the J call TRBJ1-2, with 7 bases identical to TRBD1. From germline, CDR1 is SGHDN and CDR2 FVKESK. This CDR3 is built from 15 residues. V trimming: 3 bases; J trimming: 4 bases; junction bases outside the gene matches: 8. CDR3: CASSQDYRGLYGYTF. The CDR3 coding sequence is TGTGCCAGCAGCCAGGACTACAGGGGACTCTATGGCTACACCTTC.

A remark on this clone: Other DNA sequences in the same sample also yield this CDR3. The V gene is TRBV15, the J gene TRBJ2-7; D not certain. V was cut by 0 bases and J by 4 bases, with 7 bases left in between. The CDR3 runs 13 residues. Germline CDR1 and CDR2: LNHNV and YYDKDF (reference sequence). The CDR3 DNA is TGTGCCACCAGCAGAGACCAAGGGTACGAGCAGTACTTC. This sequence encodes CATSRDQGYEQYF.

On this clone itself: The germline gene is not matched at one end of the junction; a read error may be the cause. The CDR3 nucleotides read TGTGCCGGCAGCGAGCGACAGGGTCGTAATCAGCCCCAGCATTTT. As protein: CAGSERQGRNQPQHF. The chain has TRBV4-2 and TRBJ1-5, with 7 bases matching TRBD1. The CDR3 runs 15 residues. Per the germline V gene, CDR1 is LGHNA and CDR2 is YNFKEQ.

Concerning this clone: Other DNA sequences in this specimen translate into the identical CDR3. This sequence joins TRBV5-1 and TRBJ2-7, with 8 bases identical to TRBD2. J lost 2 bases, V lost 3 bases, and 1 base had no gene match. CDR1 is SGHRS and CDR2 is YFSETQ in the germline V gene. The CDR3 is made up of 13 amino acids. For the CDR3, the DNA is TGCGCCAGCAGCTCAGCGGGAGCCTACGAGCAGTACTTC. This translates into CASSSAGAYEQYF.

The gene calls are TRBV11-2 and TRBJ1-1; a possible D gene is TRBD1 (5 bases). Germline V gives CDR1 SGHAT, CDR2 FQNNGV. The CDR3 has 13 residues. V shed 9 bases and J shed 3 bases, with 14 bases lying between them. This CDR3 is CASTITRDTEAFF. The CDR3 DNA is TGTGCCAGTACCATAACCAGGGACACTGAAGCTTTCTTT.

As DNA, the CDR3 is TGCGCCAGCAGCCAATTTTCCGGGGCGGACACCGGGGAGCTGTTTTTT. Encoded protein: CASSQFSGADTGELFF. V is TRBV4-1 and J is TRBJ2-2; D tentatively fits TRBD1 or TRBD2 (5 bases each). There are 16 residues in the CDR3. V was trimmed by 2 bases and J by 3 bases, leaving 13 bases between them. In germline, CDR1 is MGHRA, CDR2 YSYEKL.

V and J are TRBV28 and TRBJ2-7, with unresolved D. The germline V and J ends were trimmed by 3 bases and 4 bases, with 10 bases remaining between them. There are 13 residues in the CDR3. CDR1 is MDHEN, CDR2 SYDVKM, per germline. CDR3 bases: TGTGCCAGCAGTTTCGCTACAGATTACGAGCAGTACTTC. Translated, it gives CASSFATDYEQYF. Filled out from reference TRBV28 and TRBJ2-7, the complete variable domain reads DVKVTQSSRYLVKRTGEKVFLECVQDMDHENMFWYRQDPGLGLRLIYFSYDVKMKEKGDIPEGYSVSREKKERFSLILESASTNQTSMYLCASSFATDYEQYFGPGTRLTVT.

V and J are TRBV7-2 and TRBJ1-1; maybe TRBD1 (5 bases). Germline V gives CDR1 SGHTA, CDR2 FQGNSA. V lost 5 bases and J lost 10, with 14 bases in between. This CDR3 contains 12 residues. CDR3 nucleotide sequence: TGTGCCAGCAGCGAAATTGGGGGTCGAGCTTTCTTT. Protein sequence: CASSEIGGRAFF.

This clone was seen many times. CDR3 DNA sequence: TGTGCCAGTAGTATCGGACAGAGGACTGAAGCTTTCTTT. It translates to CASSIGQRTEAFF. The chain uses TRBV19 and TRBJ1-1, with D tentatively TRBD1 (6 bases). The CDR3 sequence is 13 residues long. The germline gives CDR1 LNHDA, CDR2 SQIVND (reference sequence). V shed 3 bases and J shed 5 bases, with 10 bases lying between them.

This clone was detected only a few times. The J gene is TRBJ2-1, the V gene TRBV5-1; tentative D call: TRBD2 (6 bases). CDR1 is SGHRS, CDR2 YFSETQ, per germline. CDR3 length: 15 amino acids. V was clipped by 4 bases and J by 2 bases, with 13 bases between them. The CDR3 loop is CASSEPGGPYNEQFF. The CDR3 DNA reads as TGCGCCAGCAGCGAACCCGGAGGGCCCTACAATGAGCAGTTCTTC.